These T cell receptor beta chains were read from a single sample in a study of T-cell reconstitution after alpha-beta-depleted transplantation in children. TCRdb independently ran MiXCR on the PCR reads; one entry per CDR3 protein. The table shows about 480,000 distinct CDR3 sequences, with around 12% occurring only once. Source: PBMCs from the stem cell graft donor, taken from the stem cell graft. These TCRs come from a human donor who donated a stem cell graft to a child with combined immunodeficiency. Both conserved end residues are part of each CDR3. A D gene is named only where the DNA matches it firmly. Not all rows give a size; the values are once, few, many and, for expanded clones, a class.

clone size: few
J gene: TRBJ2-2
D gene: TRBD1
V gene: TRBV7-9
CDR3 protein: CASSSTWDRNTGELFF
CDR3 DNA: TGTGCCAGCAGCTCCACCTGGGACAGGAACACCGGGGAGCTGTTTTTT

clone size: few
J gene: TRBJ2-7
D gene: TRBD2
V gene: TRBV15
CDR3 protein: CATSRARGGLYEQYF
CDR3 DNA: TGTGCCACCAGCAGAGCGCGGGGGGGCCTCTACGAGCAGTACTTC

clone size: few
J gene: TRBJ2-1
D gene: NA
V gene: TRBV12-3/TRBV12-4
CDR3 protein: CASSLARGGLSYNEQFF
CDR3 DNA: TGTGCCAGCAGTTTAGCGCGGGGCGGGCTCTCCTACAATGAGCAGTTCTTC

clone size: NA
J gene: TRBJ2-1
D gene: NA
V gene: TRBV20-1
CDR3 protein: CSAEGSGRVANNEVF
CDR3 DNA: TGCAGTGCTGAGGGGTCGGGACGAGTGGCCAATAACGAGGTCTTC

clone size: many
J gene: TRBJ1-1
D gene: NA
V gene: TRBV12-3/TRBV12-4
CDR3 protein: CASSPWRGNTEAFF
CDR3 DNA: TGTGCCAGCAGTCCTTGGCGGGGGAACACTGAAGCTTTCTTT

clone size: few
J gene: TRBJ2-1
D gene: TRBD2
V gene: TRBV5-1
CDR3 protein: CASSLEGTSADNEQFF
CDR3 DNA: TGCGCCAGCAGCTTGGAGGGGACTAGCGCAGACAATGAGCAGTTCTTC

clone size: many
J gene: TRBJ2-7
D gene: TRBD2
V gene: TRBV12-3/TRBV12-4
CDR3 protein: CASSLLAGAYEQYF
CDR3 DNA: TGTGCCAGCAGTTTACTAGCGGGAGCCTACGAGCAGTACTTC

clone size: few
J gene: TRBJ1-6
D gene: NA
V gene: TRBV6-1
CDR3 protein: CASSEVGRVDSPLHF
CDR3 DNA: TGTGCCAGCAGTGAAGTCGGCAGGGTTGATTCACCCCTCCACTTT

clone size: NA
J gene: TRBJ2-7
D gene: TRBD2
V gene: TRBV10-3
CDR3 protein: CAISEGLAGTYEQYF
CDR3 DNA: TGTGCCATCAGTGAAGGACTAGCGGGGACCTACGAGCAGTACTTC

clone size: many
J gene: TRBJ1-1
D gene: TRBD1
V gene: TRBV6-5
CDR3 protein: CASSYAGQVSTEAFF
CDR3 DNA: TGTGCCAGCAGTTACGCGGGACAGGTCTCCACTGAAGCTTTCTTT

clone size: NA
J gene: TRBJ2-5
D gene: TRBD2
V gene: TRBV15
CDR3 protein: CATSRGTSGIGNF
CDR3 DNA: TGTGCCACCAGCAGAGGGACTAGCGGGATTGGGAACTTC

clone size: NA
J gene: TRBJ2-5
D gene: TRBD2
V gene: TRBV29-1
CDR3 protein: CSVRTSGGPETQYF
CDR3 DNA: TGCAGCGTCCGGACTAGCGGGGGGCCCGAGACCCAGTACTTC

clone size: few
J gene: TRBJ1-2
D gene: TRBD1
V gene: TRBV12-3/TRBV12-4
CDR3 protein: CASSLRQGALYGYTF
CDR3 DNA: TGTGCCAGCAGCCTCCGACAGGGGGCTCTCTATGGCTACACCTTC

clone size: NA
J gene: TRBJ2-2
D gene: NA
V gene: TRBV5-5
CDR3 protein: CASSLGRHNTGELFF
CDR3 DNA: TGTGCCAGCAGCTTGGGTAGACACAACACCGGGGAGCTGTTTTTT

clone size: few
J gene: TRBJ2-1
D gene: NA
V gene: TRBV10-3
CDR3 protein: CAISESGQVQFF
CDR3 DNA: TGTGCCATCAGTGAGTCAGGGCAGGTTCAGTTCTTC

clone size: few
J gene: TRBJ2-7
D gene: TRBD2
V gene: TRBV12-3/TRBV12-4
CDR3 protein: CASSLRGLAYYEQYF
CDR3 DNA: TGTGCCAGCAGTCTTCGGGGACTAGCATATTACGAGCAGTACTTC

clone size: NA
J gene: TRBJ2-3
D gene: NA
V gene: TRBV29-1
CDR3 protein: CSVEEVDTQYF
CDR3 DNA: TGCAGCGTTGAAGAAGTGGATACGCAGTATTTT

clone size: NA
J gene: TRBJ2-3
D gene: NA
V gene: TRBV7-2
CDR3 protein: CASSLRGARTDTQYF
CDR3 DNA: TGTGCCAGCAGCTTGAGGGGGGCGCGCACAGATACGCAGTATTTT

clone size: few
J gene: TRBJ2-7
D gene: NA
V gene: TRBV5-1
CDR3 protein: CASSVKGYEQYF
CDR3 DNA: TGCGCCAGCAGCGTGAAAGGTTACGAGCAGTACTTC

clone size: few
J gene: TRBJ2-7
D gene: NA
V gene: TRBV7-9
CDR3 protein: CASSSQAEQYF
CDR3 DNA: TGTGCCAGCAGCTCTCAGGCCGAGCAGTACTTC

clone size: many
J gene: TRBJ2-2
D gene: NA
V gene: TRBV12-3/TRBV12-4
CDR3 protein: CASSPLIGTGELFF
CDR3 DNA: TGTGCCAGCAGCCCACTCATAGGGACCGGGGAGCTGTTTTTT

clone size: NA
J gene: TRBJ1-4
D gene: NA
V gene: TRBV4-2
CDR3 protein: CASSQVRGGATNEKLFF
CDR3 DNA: TGTGCCAGCAGCCAAGTGCGAGGAGGTGCAACTAATGAAAAACTGTTTTTT

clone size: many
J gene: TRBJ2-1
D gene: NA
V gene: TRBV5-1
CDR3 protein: CASSYIWSGGMSSYNEQFF
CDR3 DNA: TGCGCCAGCAGCTATATCTGGAGCGGCGGGATGAGCTCCTACAATGAGCAGTTCTTC

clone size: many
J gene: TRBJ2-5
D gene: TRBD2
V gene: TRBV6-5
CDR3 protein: CASSYFRASGGQETQYF
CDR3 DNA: TGTGCCAGCAGTTACTTCCGGGCTAGCGGGGGGCAAGAGACCCAGTACTTC

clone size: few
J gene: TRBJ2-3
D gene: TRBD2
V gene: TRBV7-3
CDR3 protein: CASSPSSGGSTDTQYF
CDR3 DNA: TGTGCCAGCAGCCCCTCTAGCGGGGGCTCCACAGATACGCAGTATTTT

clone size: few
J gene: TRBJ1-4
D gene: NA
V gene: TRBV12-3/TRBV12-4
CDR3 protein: CASSLGEANEKLFF
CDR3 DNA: TGTGCCAGCAGTTTAGGGGAAGCTAATGAAAAACTGTTTTTT

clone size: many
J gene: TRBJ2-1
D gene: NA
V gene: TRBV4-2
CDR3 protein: CASSQDELGYNEQFF
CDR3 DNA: TGTGCCAGCAGCCAAGATGAGCTAGGATACAATGAGCAGTTCTTC

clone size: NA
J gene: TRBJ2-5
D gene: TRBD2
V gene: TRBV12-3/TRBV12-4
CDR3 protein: CASTGGSDETQYF
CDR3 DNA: TGTGCCAGCACGGGCGGGAGCGACGAGACCCAGTACTTC

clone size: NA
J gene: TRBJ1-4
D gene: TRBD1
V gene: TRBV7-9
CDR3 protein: CASSGQGPDEKLFF
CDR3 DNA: TGTGCCAGCAGCGGACAGGGGCCTGATGAAAAACTGTTTTTT

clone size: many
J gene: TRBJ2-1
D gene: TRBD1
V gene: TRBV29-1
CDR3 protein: CSVEGTGLYNEQFF
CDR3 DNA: TGCAGCGTTGAGGGGACAGGGCTCTACAATGAGCAGTTCTTC

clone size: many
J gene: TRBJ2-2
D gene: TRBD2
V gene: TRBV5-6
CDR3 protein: CASSLASGGSGELFF
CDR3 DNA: TGTGCCAGCAGCTTGGCTAGCGGGGGATCAGGGGAGCTGTTTTTT

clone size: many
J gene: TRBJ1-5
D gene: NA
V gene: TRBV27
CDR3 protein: CASSLRGNRNQPQHF
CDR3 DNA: TGTGCCAGCAGCTTACGGGGAAACCGCAATCAGCCCCAGCATTTT

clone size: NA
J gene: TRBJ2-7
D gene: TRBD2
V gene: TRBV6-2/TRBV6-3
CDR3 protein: CASRKAGSSYEQYF
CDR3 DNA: TGTGCCAGCAGGAAAGCGGGAAGCTCCTACGAGCAGTACTTC

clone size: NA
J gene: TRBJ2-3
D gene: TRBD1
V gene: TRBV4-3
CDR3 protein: CASSQVFGTGGEDTQYF
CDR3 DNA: TGCGCCAGCAGCCAAGTTTTCGGGACAGGGGGTGAAGATACGCAGTATTTT

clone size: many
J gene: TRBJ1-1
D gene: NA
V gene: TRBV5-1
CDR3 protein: CASSFLGGTEAFF
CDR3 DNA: TGCGCCAGCAGCTTTTTGGGTGGTACTGAAGCTTTCTTT

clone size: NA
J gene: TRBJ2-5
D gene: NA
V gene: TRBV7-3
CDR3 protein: CASSLTGAVNQETQYF
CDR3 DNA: TGTGCCAGCAGCTTAACGGGGGCTGTGAATCAAGAGACCCAGTACTTC

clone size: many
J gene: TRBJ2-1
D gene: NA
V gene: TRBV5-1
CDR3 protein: CASSWSDSHNEQFF
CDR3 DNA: TGCGCCAGCAGCTGGAGCGACAGCCACAATGAGCAGTTCTTC

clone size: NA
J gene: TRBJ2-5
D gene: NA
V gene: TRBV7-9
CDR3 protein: CASSPPPGPIPARTQYF
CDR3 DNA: TGTGCCAGCAGCCCCCCCCCGGGGCCAATCCCTGCGCGGACCCAGTACTTC

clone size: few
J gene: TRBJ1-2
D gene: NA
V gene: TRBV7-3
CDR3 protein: CASSLTHRTNYGYTF
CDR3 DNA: TGTGCCAGCAGCTTAACGCACAGGACAAACTATGGCTACACCTTC

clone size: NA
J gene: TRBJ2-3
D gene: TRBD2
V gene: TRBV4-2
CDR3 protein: CASSQIAGVGETQYF
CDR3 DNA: TGTGCCAGCAGCCAAATAGCGGGGGTAGGGGAGACGCAGTATTTT

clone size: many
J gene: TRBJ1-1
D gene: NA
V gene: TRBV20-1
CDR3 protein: CSAREGNLNTEAFF
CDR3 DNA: TGCAGTGCTAGAGAGGGGAATTTGAACACTGAAGCTTTCTTT

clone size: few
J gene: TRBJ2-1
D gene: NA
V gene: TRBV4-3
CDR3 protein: CASSQGGPAEQFF
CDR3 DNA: TGCGCCAGCAGCCAAGGAGGCCCAGCCGAGCAGTTCTTC

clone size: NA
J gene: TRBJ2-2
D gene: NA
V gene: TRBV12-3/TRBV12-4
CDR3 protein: CASTFVVGSDTGELFF
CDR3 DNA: TGTGCCAGCACCTTTGTCGTGGGGAGTGACACCGGGGAGCTGTTTTTT

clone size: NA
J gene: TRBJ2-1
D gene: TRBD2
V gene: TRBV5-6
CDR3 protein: CASSLALSGGFYNEQFF
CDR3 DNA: TGTGCCAGCAGCTTGGCCCTTAGCGGGGGATTCTACAATGAGCAGTTCTTC

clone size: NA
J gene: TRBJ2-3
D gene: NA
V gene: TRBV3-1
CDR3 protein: CASSHGGLSTDTQYF
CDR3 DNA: TGTGCCAGCAGCCACGGGGGTCTGAGCACAGATACGCAGTATTTT

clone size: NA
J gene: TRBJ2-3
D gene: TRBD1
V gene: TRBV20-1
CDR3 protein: CSASLGQGASDTQYF
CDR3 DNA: TGCAGTGCTAGTCTGGGACAGGGGGCTTCAGATACGCAGTATTTT